This TCR beta chain was identified in a study of glioma-infiltrating T cells after dendritic cell vaccination. The study, taken as a whole, reports: Estimated pretreatment TIL content predicted outcome after dendritic cell vaccination.

TCRB CDR3 was amplified from 2 ug genomic DNA or less. Primers: 60 V beta forward and 13 J beta reverse. Sequencing was performed with immunoSEQ multiplex PCR; in TCRdb, only in-frame clones are kept and a portion is missing. The sample shows roughly 60,000 clones, about 89% of them seen only once. Time point specified: after dendritic cell vaccination, including at tumor progression/relapse. Before vaccination, two weeks after the third vaccination, and at progression, PBMC were collected. Of note for this clone: Its antigen is unknown.

Germline assignment: CDR1 DFQATT and CDR2 SNEGSKA (reference sequence). The CDR3 is 11 residues long. The ends were cut back, 3 bases at V and 2 bases at J, with 4 bases in the middle. The sequence was collected from a human donor with glioblastoma. The sequencing here drew on blood, taken after dendritic cell vaccination. The chain combines TRBV20-1 with TRBJ1-1; D is undetermined. Here the CDR3 DNA reads TGCAGTGCTAGTCAAAACACTGAAGCTTTCTTT. It specifies CSASQNTEAFF.